This T cell receptor beta chain was sequenced for a study of long-term antiretroviral therapy in people with HIV. General study points: Controls exceeded HIV repertoires in CDR3 length range. ART adherence, viral resistance and therapy changes were not recorded. Diversity remained lower than transplant donor controls, even though it increased after ART.

The CDR3 is made up of 14 amino acids. Germline loops: CDR1 MDHEN, CDR2 SYDVKM. Between the trimmed V and J ends, which lost 5 bases and 5 bases, there was a span of 15 bases. Amounts of roughly 0.85-10 million cryopreserved PBMC were held in the samples before DNA extraction. Remarks on this clone: Antigen: not known.

immunoSEQ v3.0 was run at survey level. The assay was immunoSEQ multiplex PCR, and TCRdb's table has in-frame clones only and misses some. In the table there are some 40,000 clones, less than 90% of which are singletons. This chain uses TRBV28 with TRBJ2-5; no reliable D call. Sequenced material: unsorted PBMCs, taken 1.2 years after starting antiretroviral therapy. The sequence was obtained from a woman aged 45-59 years with HIV. The CDR3 protein is CASSVLNKAETQYF. For the CDR3, the DNA is TGTGCCAGCAGTGTACTTAACAAGGCGGAGACCCAGTACTTC.